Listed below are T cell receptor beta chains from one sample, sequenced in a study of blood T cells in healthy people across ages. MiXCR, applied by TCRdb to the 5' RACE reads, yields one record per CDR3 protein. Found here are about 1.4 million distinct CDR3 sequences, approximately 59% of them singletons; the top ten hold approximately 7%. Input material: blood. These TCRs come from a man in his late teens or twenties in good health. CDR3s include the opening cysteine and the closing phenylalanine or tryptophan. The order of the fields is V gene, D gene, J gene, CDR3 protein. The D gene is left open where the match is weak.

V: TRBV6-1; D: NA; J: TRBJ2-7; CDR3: CASREMSYEQYF
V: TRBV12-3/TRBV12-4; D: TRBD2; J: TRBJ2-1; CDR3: CASSLVRGAQFF
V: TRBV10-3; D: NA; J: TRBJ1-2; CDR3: CAISEFRPGRDYGYTF
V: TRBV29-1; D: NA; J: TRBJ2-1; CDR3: CSVEGTPSSYNEQFF
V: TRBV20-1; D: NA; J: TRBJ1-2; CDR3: CSARSTAIYGYTF
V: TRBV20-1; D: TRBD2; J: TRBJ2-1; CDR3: CSARKREGYNEQFF
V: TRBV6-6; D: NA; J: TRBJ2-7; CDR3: CATLFESSYEQYF
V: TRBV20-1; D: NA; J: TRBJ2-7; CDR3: CSPQGYEQYF
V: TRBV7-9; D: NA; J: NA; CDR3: CASSLNSGNYEQYF
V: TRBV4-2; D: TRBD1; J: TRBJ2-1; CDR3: CASSYRGLPDEQFF
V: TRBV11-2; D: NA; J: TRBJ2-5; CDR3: CASTIRPETQYF
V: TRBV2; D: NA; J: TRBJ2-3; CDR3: CASNEDPPGVDTQYF
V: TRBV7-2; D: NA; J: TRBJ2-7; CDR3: CASSLVSVTYEQYF
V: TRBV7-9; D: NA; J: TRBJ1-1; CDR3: CASSPAWGNTEAFF
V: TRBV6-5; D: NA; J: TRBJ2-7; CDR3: CASSYSSGISWEQYF
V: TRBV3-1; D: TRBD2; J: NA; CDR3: CASSLGAGVVYEQYF
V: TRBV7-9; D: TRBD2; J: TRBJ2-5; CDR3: CASSLVGLAGYQETQYF
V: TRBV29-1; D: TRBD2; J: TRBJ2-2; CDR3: CSAFSGITGELFF
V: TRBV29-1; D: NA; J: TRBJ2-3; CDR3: CSVQTDTQYF
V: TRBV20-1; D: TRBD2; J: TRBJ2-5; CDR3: CSARPSGAETQYF
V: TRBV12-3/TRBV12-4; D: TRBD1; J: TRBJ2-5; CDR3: CASTLDRGQETQYF
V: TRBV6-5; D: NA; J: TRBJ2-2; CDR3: CASHRGTGELFF
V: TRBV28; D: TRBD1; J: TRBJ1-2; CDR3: CASSFLLYRGTGYTF
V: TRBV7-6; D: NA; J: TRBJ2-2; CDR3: CASTPDTGDTGELFF
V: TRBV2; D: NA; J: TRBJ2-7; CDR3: CASTEIPTVSFYEQYF
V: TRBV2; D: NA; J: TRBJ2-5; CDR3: CASNKALTGETQYF
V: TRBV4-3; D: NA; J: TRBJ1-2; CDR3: CASSPGREFGYTF
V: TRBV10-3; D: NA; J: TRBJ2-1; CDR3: CATPGPNNEQFF
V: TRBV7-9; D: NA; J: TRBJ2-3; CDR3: CASSSRDETSTDTQYF
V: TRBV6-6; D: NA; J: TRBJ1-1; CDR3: CASSYSVGPKGTEAFF
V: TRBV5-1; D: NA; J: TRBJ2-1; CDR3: CASSLGGEAHNEQFF
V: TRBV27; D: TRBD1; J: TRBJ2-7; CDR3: CASRTTGMGQYF
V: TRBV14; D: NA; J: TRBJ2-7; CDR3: CASSQPGHSYEQYF
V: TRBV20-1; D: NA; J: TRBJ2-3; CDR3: CSAKPREVADTQYF
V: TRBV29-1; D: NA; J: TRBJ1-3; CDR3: CSGLAYSGNTIYF
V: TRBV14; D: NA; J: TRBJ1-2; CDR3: CASSQGGPSGYTF
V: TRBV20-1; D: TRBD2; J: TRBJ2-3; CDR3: CSARDWNSGATDTQYF